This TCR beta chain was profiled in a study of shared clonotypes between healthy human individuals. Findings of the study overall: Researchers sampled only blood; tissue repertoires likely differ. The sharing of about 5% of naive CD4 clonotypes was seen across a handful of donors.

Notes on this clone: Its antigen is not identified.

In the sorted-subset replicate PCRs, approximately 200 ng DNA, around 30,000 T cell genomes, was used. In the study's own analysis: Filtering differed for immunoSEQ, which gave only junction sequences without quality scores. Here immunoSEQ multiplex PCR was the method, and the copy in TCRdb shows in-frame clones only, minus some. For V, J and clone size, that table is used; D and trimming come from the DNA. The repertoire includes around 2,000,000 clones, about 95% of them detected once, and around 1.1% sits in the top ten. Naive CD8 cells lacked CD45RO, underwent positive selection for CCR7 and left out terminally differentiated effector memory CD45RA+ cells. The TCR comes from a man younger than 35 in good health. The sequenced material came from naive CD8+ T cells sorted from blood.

The DNA of the CDR3 is TGCGCCAGCAGCCAAGAAGGCGGTGGTAGGGGAAGCTCCTACGAGCAGTACTTC. Its protein is CASSQEGGGRGSSYEQYF. This rearrangement joins TRBV4-1 to TRBJ2-7, with D perhaps matching TRBD1 (5 bases). V lost 0 bases to trimming and J lost 0 bases, with 18 bases between them. The CDR3 totals 18 residues. Germline V gene lookup returns CDR1 MGHRA and CDR2 YSYEKL.